The entry below gives a single T cell receptor (beta chain) sequence along with its context. Its antigen is currently unknown. This entry belongs to a study of shared clonotypes between healthy human individuals. General observations from the study: Generally, estimated richness proved larger in naive subsets than it did in memory subsets. Some clonotypes were shared by all four sorted-subset donors, while others were not shared. The non-shared ones had lower generation probabilities than the shared ones.

Each subset's genomic DNA was split evenly across several immunoSEQ plates. Generated by immunoSEQ multiplex PCR, the TCRdb table keeps only in-frame clones and is missing some. The repertoire has some 2,100,000 clones, 95% of them found once; the top ten carry 0.1% to 0.15%. Trimming cost V 0 bases and J 4 bases, with 21 bases left between them. The CDR3 extends over 18 amino acids. The germline V gene encodes CDR1 LNHNV and CDR2 YYDKDF (reference sequence). The donor population consisted of healthy HIV-negative adults with no recent acute infections or vaccinations. This chain joins TRBV15 and TRBJ1-1, with D tentatively TRBD1 (6 bases). Material: naive CD4+ T cells sorted from blood. Subset specified: CD45RA+ positively selected. The source of this sequence is a man between 18 and 35 years old in good health. The CDR3 is CATSRDSGPGAGGTEAFF. CDR3 in DNA: TGTGCCACCAGCAGAGATTCGGGTCCGGGGGCCGGCGGCACTGAAGCTTTCTTT.